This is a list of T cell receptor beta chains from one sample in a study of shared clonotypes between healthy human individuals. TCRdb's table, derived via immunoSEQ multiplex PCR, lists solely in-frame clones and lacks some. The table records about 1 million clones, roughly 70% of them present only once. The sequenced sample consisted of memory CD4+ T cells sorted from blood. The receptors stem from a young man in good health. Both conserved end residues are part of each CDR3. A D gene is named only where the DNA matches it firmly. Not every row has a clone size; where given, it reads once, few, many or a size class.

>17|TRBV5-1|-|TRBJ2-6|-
TGCGCCAGCAGTGCCCGTCCGCTAGCTTCTGGGGCCAACGTCCTGACTTTC
CASSARPLASGANVLTF
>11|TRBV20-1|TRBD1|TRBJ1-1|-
TGCACCACAGGGGGCAACACTGAAGCTTTCTTT
CTTGGNTEAFF
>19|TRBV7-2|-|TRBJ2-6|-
TGTGCCAGCAGCCCCGACAGTGTTCGAGCTTACTCTGGGGCCAACGTCCTGACTTTC
CASSPDSVRAYSGANVLTF
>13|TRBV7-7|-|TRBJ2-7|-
TGTGCTAGCAGCCGAGGTGGGACCTACGAGCAGTACTTC
CASSRGGTYEQYF
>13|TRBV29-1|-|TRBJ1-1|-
TGCAGCGTTGCCCGGGGGGTGAACACTGAAGCTTTCTTT
CSVARGVNTEAFF
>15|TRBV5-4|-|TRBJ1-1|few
TGTGCCAGCAGCTTGGCCCCAAGGGGAAACACTGAAGCTTTCTTT
CASSLAPRGNTEAFF
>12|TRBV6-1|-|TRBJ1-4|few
TGTGCCAGCAGTGAAGGGGGTGAAAAACTGTTTTTT
CASSEGGEKLFF
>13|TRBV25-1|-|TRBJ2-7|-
TGTGCCAGCAGCAGGCAGGGCTTGGGCGAGCAGTACTTC
CASSRQGLGEQYF
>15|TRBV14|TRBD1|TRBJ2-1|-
TGTGCCAGCAGCCGGGACAGGGGGTCCTACAATGAGCAGTTCTTC
CASSRDRGSYNEQFF
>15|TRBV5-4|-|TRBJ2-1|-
TGTGCCAGCAGCCTACAGCAGGGCCCCCTCAATGAGCAGTTCTTC
CASSLQQGPLNEQFF
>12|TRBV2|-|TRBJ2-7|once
TGTGCCAGCAGTGAAACCTCTTACGAGCAGTACTTC
CASSETSYEQYF
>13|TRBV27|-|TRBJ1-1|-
TGTGCCAGCAGTTTAGTGGGGAGCACTGAAGCTTTCTTT
CASSLVGSTEAFF
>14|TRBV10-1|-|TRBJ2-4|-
TGCGCCAGCAGTGACAGTCCAGCCAAAAACATTCAGTACTTC
CASSDSPAKNIQYF
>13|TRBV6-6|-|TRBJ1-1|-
TGTGCCAGCAGTTACGGGGATGACACTGAAGCTTTCTTT
CASSYGDDTEAFF
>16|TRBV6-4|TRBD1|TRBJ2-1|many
TGTGCCAGCAGGGGGGGACAGGGCATACGTGGAGATGAGCAGTTCTTC
CASRGGQGIRGDEQFF